The rows below give T cell receptor beta chains drawn from one sample of a study of blood T cell repertoires in COVID-19. The protocol was immunoSEQ multiplex PCR, while the TCRdb copy is restricted to in-frame clones and leaves out a portion. The sample has some 120,000 clones, about 83% seen once. Sequencing input: peripheral blood. The receptor source for this set is an elderly man with active or convalescent COVID-19. The CDR3 runs from the conserved cysteine through the conserved F or W. The D gene is left open where the match is weak. A row's size may be missing; if present it is once, few, many or a size class.

V gene: TRBV5-1; D gene: .; clone size: .; J gene: TRBJ2-2; CDR3 DNA: TGCGCCAGCAGCAGCCTAGGGGAGGACACCGGGGAGCTGTTTTTT; CDR3 protein: CASSSLGEDTGELFF
V gene: TRBV4-1; D gene: TRBD1; clone size: once; J gene: TRBJ1-2; CDR3 DNA: TGCGCCAGCAGCCAAGATCAAGGGCCGGACAGGGCCTATGGCTACACCTTC; CDR3 protein: CASSQDQGPDRAYGYTF
V gene: TRBV5-5; D gene: .; clone size: .; J gene: TRBJ1-5; CDR3 DNA: TGTGCCAGCAGCCACGACAGGAATAATCAGCCCCAGCATTTT; CDR3 protein: CASSHDRNNQPQHF
V gene: TRBV6-5; D gene: .; clone size: .; J gene: TRBJ2-3; CDR3 DNA: TGTGCCAGCAGCCGAAGCGGCCGCACAGATACGCAGTATTTT; CDR3 protein: CASSRSGRTDTQYF
V gene: TRBV4-2; D gene: .; clone size: .; J gene: TRBJ1-6; CDR3 DNA: TGTGCCAGCAGCCAAGATACGGGGTTCAATTCACCCCTCCACTTT; CDR3 protein: CASSQDTGFNSPLHF
V gene: TRBV7-3; D gene: .; clone size: .; J gene: TRBJ2-1; CDR3 DNA: TGTGCCAGCAGCTTTGACATCTCCTACAATGAGCAGTTCTTC; CDR3 protein: CASSFDISYNEQFF
V gene: TRBV7-6; D gene: .; clone size: .; J gene: TRBJ2-7; CDR3 DNA: TGTGCCAGCAGCTTACCCGGCGGCCTCGAGCAGTACTTC; CDR3 protein: CASSLPGGLEQYF
V gene: TRBV27; D gene: TRBD2; clone size: once; J gene: TRBJ2-1; CDR3 DNA: TGTGCCAGCAGTGAGCGGGGGGGTTACAATGAGCAGTTCTTC; CDR3 protein: CASSERGGYNEQFF
V gene: TRBV28; D gene: TRBD1; clone size: .; J gene: TRBJ1-1; CDR3 DNA: TGTGCCAGCAGTCCTGACAGGGGGCGGGATGAAGCTTTCTTT; CDR3 protein: CASSPDRGRDEAFF
V gene: TRBV5-4; D gene: TRBD2; clone size: .; J gene: TRBJ2-5; CDR3 DNA: TGTGCCAGCAGCCCCTCGGGGCGGGGGGTAGAAGAGACCCAGTACTTC; CDR3 protein: CASSPSGRGVEETQYF
V gene: TRBV7-2; D gene: TRBD1; clone size: .; J gene: TRBJ1-2; CDR3 DNA: TGTGCCAGCAGATTGACAGGGGCTAACTATGGCTACACCTTC; CDR3 protein: CASRLTGANYGYTF
V gene: TRBV4-3; D gene: TRBD1; clone size: few; J gene: TRBJ1-6; CDR3 DNA: TGCGCCAGCAGCCAAGATCGGTTGGGACAGGCCAATTCACCCCTCCACTTT; CDR3 protein: CASSQDRLGQANSPLHF
V gene: TRBV7-6; D gene: .; clone size: .; J gene: TRBJ2-5; CDR3 DNA: TGTGCCAGCAGCCCCGGGGTCCCCTGGGAGACCCAGTACTTC; CDR3 protein: CASSPGVPWETQYF
V gene: TRBV9; D gene: TRBD2; clone size: .; J gene: TRBJ2-2; CDR3 DNA: TGTGCCAGCAGCCCCCATCCGGGACTAGGTCCCGGGGAGCTGTTTTTT; CDR3 protein: CASSPHPGLGPGELFF
V gene: TRBV5-1; D gene: TRBD2; clone size: .; J gene: TRBJ2-1; CDR3 DNA: TGCGCCAGCAGCTACACCGGGGGGGCTGATGAGCAGTTCTTC; CDR3 protein: CASSYTGGADEQFF
V gene: TRBV7-2; D gene: .; clone size: .; J gene: TRBJ2-7; CDR3 DNA: TGTGCCAGCAGCTTAGCCTTCTCCGAGCAGTACTTC; CDR3 protein: CASSLAFSEQYF
V gene: TRBV11-2; D gene: .; clone size: .; J gene: TRBJ2-1; CDR3 DNA: TGTGCCAGCAGCCCCACTATGGAGCAGTTCTTC; CDR3 protein: CASSPTMEQFF
V gene: TRBV2; D gene: TRBD2; clone size: .; J gene: TRBJ2-1; CDR3 DNA: TGTGCCAGAGCGGGGGGAGAATACAATGAGCAGTTCTTC; CDR3 protein: CARAGGEYNEQFF
V gene: TRBV19; D gene: TRBD1; clone size: .; J gene: TRBJ2-7; CDR3 DNA: TGTGCCAGTAGTATATTGATGGGACAGGGAGCCTACGAGCAGTACTTC; CDR3 protein: CASSILMGQGAYEQYF
V gene: TRBV7-2; D gene: TRBD1; clone size: .; J gene: TRBJ1-2; CDR3 DNA: TGTGCCAGCAGCACCGGGACAGGCTATGGCTACACCTTC; CDR3 protein: CASSTGTGYGYTF
V gene: TRBV30; D gene: .; clone size: .; J gene: TRBJ1-2; CDR3 DNA: TGTGCCTGGAGTCACAGGTTCTCTAACTATGGCTACACCTTC; CDR3 protein: CAWSHRFSNYGYTF
V gene: TRBV6-5; D gene: .; clone size: .; J gene: TRBJ1-1; CDR3 DNA: TGTGCCAGCAGAGATAGTGGTGTCACTGAAGCTTTCTTT; CDR3 protein: CASRDSGVTEAFF
V gene: TRBV3-1/TRBV3-2; D gene: .; clone size: .; J gene: TRBJ2-7; CDR3 DNA: TGTGCCAGCAGCCAAACCAGGGTGGGGGAGCAGTACTTC; CDR3 protein: CASSQTRVGEQYF
V gene: TRBV6-4; D gene: .; clone size: .; J gene: TRBJ2-3; CDR3 DNA: TGTGCCAGCAGTGAGAGTGCTTCTAGCACAGATACGCAGTATTTT; CDR3 protein: CASSESASSTDTQYF
V gene: TRBV19; D gene: .; clone size: .; J gene: TRBJ1-6; CDR3 DNA: TGTGCCAGTAGTCTGGGGGGACCCTATAATTCACCCCTCCACTTT; CDR3 protein: CASSLGGPYNSPLHF
V gene: TRBV12-3/TRBV12-4; D gene: TRBD1; clone size: .; J gene: TRBJ2-3; CDR3 DNA: TGTGCCAGCAGGAGGACAGGGGTCGATACGCAGTATTTT; CDR3 protein: CASRRTGVDTQYF
V gene: TRBV18; D gene: .; clone size: .; J gene: TRBJ2-5; CDR3 DNA: TGTGCCAGCTCACGGGGGGGCTCTGGTGAGACCCAGTACTTC; CDR3 protein: CASSRGGSGETQYF
V gene: TRBV24-1; D gene: .; clone size: few; J gene: TRBJ1-2; CDR3 DNA: TGTGCCACCAGTGTGTATTATGGCTACACCTTC; CDR3 protein: CATSVYYGYTF
V gene: TRBV3-1/TRBV3-2; D gene: .; clone size: .; J gene: TRBJ1-4; CDR3 DNA: TGTGCCAGCAGCCAGGGGCCTGAAAAACTGTTTTTT; CDR3 protein: CASSQGPEKLFF
V gene: TRBV11-3; D gene: .; clone size: .; J gene: TRBJ2-3; CDR3 DNA: TGTGCCAGCAGCTTAGCCGGCACAGATACGCAGTATTTT; CDR3 protein: CASSLAGTDTQYF
V gene: TRBV7-6; D gene: .; clone size: .; J gene: TRBJ2-4; CDR3 DNA: TGTGCCAGCAGCCCATCGGGGTATTCCAAAAACATTCAGTACTTC; CDR3 protein: CASSPSGYSKNIQYF
V gene: TRBV5-4; D gene: .; clone size: .; J gene: TRBJ2-5; CDR3 DNA: TGTGCCAGCAGCCACGACTTAAGAGAGACCCAGTACTTC; CDR3 protein: CASSHDLRETQYF
V gene: TRBV15; D gene: .; clone size: few; J gene: TRBJ1-1; CDR3 DNA: TGTGCCACCAGCGGACACTTAACTGAAGCTTTCTTT; CDR3 protein: CATSGHLTEAFF
V gene: TRBV2; D gene: TRBD1; clone size: .; J gene: TRBJ1-2; CDR3 DNA: TGTGCCAGCAGTGAGACCAGGGGGCTGGAGGGCTACACCTTC; CDR3 protein: CASSETRGLEGYTF
V gene: TRBV7-8; D gene: TRBD1; clone size: .; J gene: TRBJ2-7; CDR3 DNA: TGTGCCAGCAGCCGACAGGGGACGAACCCCTACGAGCAGTACTTC; CDR3 protein: CASSRQGTNPYEQYF
V gene: TRBV5-4; D gene: TRBD2; clone size: .; J gene: TRBJ2-2; CDR3 DNA: TGTGCCAGCAGCAGGAGGACTAGCGGTAGCACCGGGGAGCTGTTTTTT; CDR3 protein: CASSRRTSGSTGELFF
V gene: TRBV5-1; D gene: TRBD2; clone size: .; J gene: TRBJ2-1; CDR3 DNA: TGCGCCAGCAGGGTTAGCGGGGCCTCCTACAATGAGCAGTTCTTC; CDR3 protein: CASRVSGASYNEQFF
V gene: TRBV20-1; D gene: .; clone size: .; J gene: TRBJ1-1; CDR3 DNA: TGCAGTGCTAATCCCATCACTGAAGCTTTCTTT; CDR3 protein: CSANPITEAFF
V gene: TRBV14; D gene: TRBD2; clone size: many; J gene: TRBJ2-3; CDR3 DNA: TGTGCCAGCAGCCAAGGGAGCGGGGTCACAGATACGCAGTATTTT; CDR3 protein: CASSQGSGVTDTQYF
V gene: TRBV7-2; D gene: TRBD1; clone size: .; J gene: TRBJ2-1; CDR3 DNA: TGTGCCAGCAGCTTAACTACAGGGGGCTTCAATGAGCAGTTCTTC; CDR3 protein: CASSLTTGGFNEQFF
V gene: TRBV10-3; D gene: TRBD1; clone size: few; J gene: TRBJ2-3; CDR3 DNA: TGTGCCATCACCCCGGGACAGGGGTCAGATACGCAGTATTTT; CDR3 protein: CAITPGQGSDTQYF
V gene: TRBV7-3; D gene: .; clone size: once; J gene: TRBJ2-1; CDR3 DNA: TGTGCCAGCAGCTTCGAGAGCTCCTACAATGAGCAGTTCTTC; CDR3 protein: CASSFESSYNEQFF
V gene: TRBV5-4; D gene: .; clone size: .; J gene: TRBJ2-5; CDR3 DNA: TGTGCCAGCAGCTTTCATGCAGGGGTAGAGACCCAGTACTTC; CDR3 protein: CASSFHAGVETQYF